The following is a T cell receptor (beta chain) sequence with its context. The CDR3 contains 15 residues. The source of the sample is a study of cytomegalovirus exposure and HLA in healthy donors. Assay: immunoSEQ multiplex PCR; the TCRdb copy retains only in-frame clones and omits some. The data hold about 58,000 clones, with 90% observed a single time. This TCR was recovered from a man in his late teens or twenties in good health and CMV-seronegative. Sequenced: PBMCs. The chain uses TRBV21-1 and TRBJ1-5; the DNA was not used to check the table's D call, TRBD1. TRBV21-1 is labeled a pseudogene. DNA for the CDR3: TGTGCCAGCAGCAAAGCCGCAGGGAAGGCTCAGCCCCAGCATTTT. It codes for CASSKAAGKAQPQHF.